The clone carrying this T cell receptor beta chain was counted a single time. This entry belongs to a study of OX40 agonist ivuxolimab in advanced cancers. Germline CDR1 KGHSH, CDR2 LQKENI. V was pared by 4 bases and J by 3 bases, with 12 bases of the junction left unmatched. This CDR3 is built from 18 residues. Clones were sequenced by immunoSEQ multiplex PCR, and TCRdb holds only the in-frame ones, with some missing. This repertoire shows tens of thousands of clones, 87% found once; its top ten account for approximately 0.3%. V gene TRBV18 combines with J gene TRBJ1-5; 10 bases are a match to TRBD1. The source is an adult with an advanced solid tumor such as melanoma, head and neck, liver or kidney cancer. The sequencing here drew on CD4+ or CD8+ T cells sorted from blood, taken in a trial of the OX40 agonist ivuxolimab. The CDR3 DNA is TGTGCCAGCTCACGGGTCGGGACAGGGGTTATGGTCAATCAGCCCCAGCATTTT. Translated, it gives CASSRVGTGVMVNQPQHF.